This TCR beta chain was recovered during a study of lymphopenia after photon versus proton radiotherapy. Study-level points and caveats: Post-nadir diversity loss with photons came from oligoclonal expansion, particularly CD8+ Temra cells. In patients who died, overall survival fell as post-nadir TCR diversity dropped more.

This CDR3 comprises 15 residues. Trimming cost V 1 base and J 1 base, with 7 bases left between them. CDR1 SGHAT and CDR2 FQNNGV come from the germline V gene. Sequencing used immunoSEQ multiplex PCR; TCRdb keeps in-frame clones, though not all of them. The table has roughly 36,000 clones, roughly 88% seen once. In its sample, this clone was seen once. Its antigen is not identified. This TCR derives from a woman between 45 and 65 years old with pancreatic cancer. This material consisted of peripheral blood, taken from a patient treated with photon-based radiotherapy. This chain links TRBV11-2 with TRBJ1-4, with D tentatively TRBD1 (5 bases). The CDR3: CASSLAGGTNEKLFF. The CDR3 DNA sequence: TGTGCCAGCAGCTTAGCGGGGGGAACTAATGAAAAACTGTTTTTT. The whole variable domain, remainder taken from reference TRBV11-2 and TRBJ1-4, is EAGVAQSPRYKIIEKRQSVAFWCNPISGHATLYWYQQILGQGPKLLIQFQNNGVVDDSQLPKDRFSAERLKGVDSTLKIQPAKLEDSAVYLCASSLAGGTNEKLFFGSGTQLSVL.